This T cell receptor beta chain emerged from a study of blood T cell repertoires in COVID-19. Measured with immunoSEQ multiplex PCR; TCRdb has only the in-frame clones, and not every one. Among over 200,000 clones listed, almost 85% were seen once. Assignments of participants to cohorts depended upon their own reported clinical history. CDR1 KGHSH and CDR2 LQKENI come from the germline V gene. The CDR3 is made up of 14 amino acids. Unmatched junction bases numbered 7, after V lost 5 bases and J lost 6 bases. The TCR comes from a man aged 35-49 years who had recovered from COVID-19. This chain links TRBV18 with TRBJ1-5, with 7 nucleotides matching TRBD1. The sequenced sample consisted of PBMCs or T cells enriched from blood (not recorded which). The CDR3 region has the DNA TGTGCCAGCTCAAGACAGGGTAGAAGTCAGCCCCAGCATTTT. Protein product: CASSRQGRSQPQHF.